This T cell receptor (beta chain) emerged from a study of blood T cells in healthy people across ages. This clonotype came up once. A sample-barcoded 5' primer and a J-beta primer mix were used in a second PCR of about 7 to 12 cycles. TCRdb called the 5' RACE reads again in MiXCR, with one record for every CDR3 protein. The sample consists of roughly 2 million distinct CDR3 sequences, just under 50% of them appearing once. The V gene end was trimmed by 3 bases and the J gene end by 6 bases; junction bases not matched to a gene: 7. Per the germline V gene, CDR1 is SGDLS and CDR2 is YYNGEE. The CDR3 runs 14 residues. Isolating PBMCs gave at least 6.5 million of these cells per sample. Per sample, extraction of total RNA gave at least 5 micrograms in every case.

The V and J genes are TRBV9 and TRBJ1-2; 8 bases match TRBD1. The source material was blood. The sequence was obtained from a woman between 35 and 50 years old in good health. The DNA of the CDR3 is TGTGCCAGCAGCGAGGGGGCAGGGGGCCATGGCTACACCTTC. Its protein product is CASSEGAGGHGYTF.